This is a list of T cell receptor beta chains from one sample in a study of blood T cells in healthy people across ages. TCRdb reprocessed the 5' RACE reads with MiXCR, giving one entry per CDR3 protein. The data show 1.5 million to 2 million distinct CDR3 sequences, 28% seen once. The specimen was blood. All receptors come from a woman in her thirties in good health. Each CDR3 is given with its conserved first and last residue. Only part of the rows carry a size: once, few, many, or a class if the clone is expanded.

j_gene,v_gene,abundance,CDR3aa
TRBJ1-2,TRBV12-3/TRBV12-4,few,CASSPRTGTGCGYTF
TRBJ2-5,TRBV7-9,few,CASSQTAGPETQYF
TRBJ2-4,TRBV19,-,CASSPGLAGVRNIQYF
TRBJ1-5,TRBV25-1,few,CASSSDMDQPQHF
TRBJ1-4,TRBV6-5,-,CAGSGDRARQEKLFF
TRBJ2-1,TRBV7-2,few,CAGSPGGSSLGNEQFF
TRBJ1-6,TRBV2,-,CASSEDGTGYNSPLHF
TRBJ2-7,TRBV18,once,CASSRTRGGQGNEQYF
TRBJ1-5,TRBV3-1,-,CASSQGPGVRDQPQHF
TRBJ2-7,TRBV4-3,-,CASSQDTGAGGLEQYF
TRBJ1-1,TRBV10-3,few,CAISEWITGMNTEAFF
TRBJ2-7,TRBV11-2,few,CASRPSGSVSYEQYF
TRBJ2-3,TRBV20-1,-,CSARGGGESDTRYF
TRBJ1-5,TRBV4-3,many,CASSQDHQGSYQPQHF
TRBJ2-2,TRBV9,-,CASSVEDGSETGELFF
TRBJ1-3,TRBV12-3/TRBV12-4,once,CASQRNTGNTIYF
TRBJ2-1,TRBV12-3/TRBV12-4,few,CASRTGTNEQFF
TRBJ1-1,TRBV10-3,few,CAISVGSNTEAFF
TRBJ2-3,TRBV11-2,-,CASSPREGGRVDTQYF
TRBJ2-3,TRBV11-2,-,CASRSFPDTQYF
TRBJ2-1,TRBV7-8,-,CAGSLPPYNEQFF
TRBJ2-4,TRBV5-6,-,CASTLGQGYIQYF
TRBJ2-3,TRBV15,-,CATSREVASRNTQYF
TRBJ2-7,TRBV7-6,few,CASNTSQGYEQYF
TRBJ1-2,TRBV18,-,CASSPDRDRPNTF
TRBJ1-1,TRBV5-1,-,CASKPFGQANTEAFF
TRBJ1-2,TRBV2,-,CASNGGFYGYTF
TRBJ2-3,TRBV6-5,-,CASSRGIAGADTQYF
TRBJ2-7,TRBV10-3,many,CAIKAQSGTYEQYF
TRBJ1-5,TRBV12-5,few,CASGLTPPGGNQPQHF
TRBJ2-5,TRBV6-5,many,CASRATSGLSETQYF
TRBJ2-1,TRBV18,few,CASSLGSSNYNEQFF
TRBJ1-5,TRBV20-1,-,CSARRDTYQPQHF
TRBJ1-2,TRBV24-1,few,CATSEQDYGYTF
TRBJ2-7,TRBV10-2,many,CASGMSYEQYF
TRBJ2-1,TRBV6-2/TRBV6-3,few,CASRAGGTYNEQFF
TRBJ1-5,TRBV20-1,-,CNAGGQVDQPQHF
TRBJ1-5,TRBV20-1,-,CSARGPTGKQPQHF